Listed here are 25 T cell receptor beta chains from one sample, sequenced in a study of PD-1 blockade in classical Hodgkin lymphoma. Profiled with immunoSEQ multiplex PCR; TCRdb holds only in-frame clones, not every one. The repertoire holds 30,000 or so clones, over 70% seen once, with approximately 18% in the top ten. Time point denoted: cycle 4 day 1 (C4D1), after less than 7 weeks of nivolumab. Relapse was seen in all patients after autologous stem cell transplantation, and brentuximab vedotin exposure was variable. The sequenced sample was peripheral blood mononuclear cells (PBMCs), obtained before the fourth cycle of nivolumab. The receptors stem from a human donor with classical Hodgkin lymphoma.

This clone was observed a handful of times. CDR3 protein: CASSSDRNTEAFF. CDR3 sequence (DNA): TGTGCCAGCAGTTCAGACAGAAACACTGAAGCTTTCTTT. The V gene is TRBV7-7, the J gene TRBJ1-1, with a possible D match to TRBD1 (5 bases). This CDR3 comprises 13 residues. Trimming removed 6 bases at V and 2 bases at J, with 10 bases between. CDR1 and CDR2 from the germline V gene are SSHAT and FNYEAQ (reference sequence).

This chain uses TRBV6-5 with TRBJ1-2; a weak D match, TRBD1 (5 bases). This CDR3 contains 8 residues. Germline CDR1 is MNHEY and CDR2 is SVGAGI. CDR3 sequence: CPRGGYTF. The DNA for the CDR3 is TGTCCACGGGGCGGCTACACCTTC.

The J gene is TRBJ2-3, the V gene TRBV4-3; a weak D match, TRBD2 (6 bases). CDR1 is LGHNA and CDR2 is YSLEER in the germline V gene. CDR3 length: 16 amino acids. Trimming pared 2 bases from V and 1 base from J, leaving 13 bases between. CDR3 in amino acids: CASSQRWGVGTDTQYF. Written as DNA, the CDR3 is TGCGCCAGCAGCCAAAGGTGGGGGGTCGGCACAGATACGCAGTATTTT.

The chain joins TRBV5-1 to TRBJ2-5; D is unclear. This CDR3 comprises 14 residues. Between the trimmed V and J ends, which lost 2 bases and 0 bases, there was a span of 8 bases. Germline CDR1 reads SGHRS; CDR2 reads YFSETQ. The CDR3 loop reads CASSLGSNQETQYF. In DNA form, the CDR3 reads TGCGCCAGCAGCTTAGGGTCTAACCAAGAGACCCAGTACTTC.

V usage is TRBV4-3 and J usage is TRBJ1-3; D possibly corresponds to TRBD1 (5 bases). The germline gives CDR1 LGHNA, CDR2 YSLEER. This CDR3 contains 16 residues. V was shortened by 0 bases and J by 4 bases, with 13 bases between the two germline ends. The CDR3: CASSQDLGQGGNTIYF. As DNA, the CDR3 is TGCGCCAGCAGCCAAGATTTGGGGCAGGGAGGAAACACCATATATTTT.

A few counts support this clone. The rearrangement links TRBV7-2 to TRBJ1-4; D gene uncertain. Trimming took off 4 bases at V and 8 bases at J, with 11 bases between the two ends. The CDR3 covers 13 residues. The germline gives CDR1 SGHTA, CDR2 FQGNSA. The CDR3 nucleotides read TGTGCCAGCAGCTCTCGGGATGTCGAAAAACTGTTTTTT. Translating gives CASSSRDVEKLFF.

The V gene is TRBV9, the J gene TRBJ1-3, with D uncertain. V lost 3 bases and J lost 0, with 4 bases in between. This CDR3 has 13 amino acids. Germline V lookup: CDR1 SGDLS, CDR2 YYNGEE. The CDR3 sequence: CASSDSSGNTIYF. The CDR3 coding sequence is TGTGCCAGCAGCGACAGCTCTGGAAACACCATATATTTT.

The chain carries TRBV6-5 and TRBJ1-4; D is ambiguous. CDR3 size: 13 residues. V lost 5 bases to trimming and J lost 8 bases, with 12 bases between them. From germline, CDR1 is MNHEY and CDR2 SVGAGI. The CDR3 DNA reads as TGTGCCAGCAGTGTTGGCTCCTACGAAAAACTGTTTTTT. Protein product: CASSVGSYEKLFF.

The rearrangement links TRBV10-3 to TRBJ1-5; a possible D gene is TRBD1 (5 bases). The CDR3 is 14 amino acids. The V end was cut by 2 bases, the J end by 8 bases, with 13 bases between. Germline V gene data show CDR1 as ENHRY and CDR2 as SYGVKD. CDR3: CAISETGEGKPQHF. CDR3 nucleotides: TGTGCCATCAGTGAGACGGGGGAGGGAAAGCCCCAGCATTTT.

This clone was observed a single time. The rearrangement joins TRBV7-2 to TRBJ2-7; D unclear. Deletions cut 0 bases from V and 3 bases from J, with 6 bases between. The CDR3 length is 13 residues. Germline CDR1 SGHTA, CDR2 FQGNSA. In nucleotides, the CDR3 is TGTGCCAGCAGCTTAGCGAAGCACTACGAGCAGTACTTC. It encodes CASSLAKHYEQYF. The entire variable domain, with the rest obtained from reference TRBV7-2 and TRBJ2-7, is as follows: GAGVSQSPSNKVTEKGKDVELRCDPISGHTALYWYRQSLGQGLEFLIYFQGNSAPDKSGLPSDRFSAERTGGSVSTLTIQRTQQEDSAVYLCASSLAKHYEQYFGPGTRLTVT.

This chain links TRBV28 with TRBJ2-5, with 11 positions matching TRBD1. The DNA end is a closer match to TRBJ2-7, so the J assignment may be wrong. This CDR3 region has 16 residues. Germline V gene lookup returns CDR1 MDHEN and CDR2 SYDVKM. CDR3 loop: CASSSLRGQGVYEQYF. CDR3 DNA: TGTGCCAGCAGTTCCCTTCGGGGACAGGGGGTATACGAGCAGTACTTC.

The J gene is TRBJ2-7, the V gene TRBV27; 10 bases agree with TRBD1. The germline CDR1 and CDR2 sequences are MNHEY and SMNVEV (reference sequence). The CDR3 is made up of 14 amino acids. Trimming at V came to 8 bases and at J to 3 bases, leaving 7 bases not matched to a gene. This CDR3 reads CASGPGDRGYEQYF. CDR3 sequence (DNA): TGTGCCAGCGGACCTGGGGACAGGGGCTACGAGCAGTACTTC.

The J gene is TRBJ2-7, the V gene TRBV5-4; D possibly corresponds to TRBD2 (5 bases). There are 15 residues in the CDR3. Germline CDR1 SGHNT, CDR2 YYREEE (reference sequence). V gave up 5 bases and J gave up 0 bases, with 15 bases separating them. The CDR3 sequence: CASRESSGSSYEQYF. In DNA, the CDR3 is TGTGCCAGCAGGGAGTCTTCTGGGAGCTCCTACGAGCAGTACTTC.

V gene TRBV7-2 combines with J gene TRBJ1-1; D uncertain. Trimming cost V 0 bases and J 1 base, with 9 bases left between them. Germline V gives CDR1 SGHTA, CDR2 FQGNSA. This CDR3 region has 15 residues. CDR3 amino acids: CASSLASSGNTEAFF. The CDR3, as DNA: TGTGCCAGCAGCTTAGCCAGTTCGGGGAACACTGAAGCTTTCTTT.

This chain links TRBV9 with TRBJ1-4, with no clear D. Germline values: CDR1 SGDLS, CDR2 YYNGEE. The CDR3 extends over 12 amino acids. Trimming took 3 bases from V and 3 from J, leaving 3 bases between them. The CDR3 DNA follows: TGTGCCAGCAGCGCGGCTAATGAAAAACTGTTTTTT. This gives the protein CASSAANEKLFF.

V usage is TRBV6-1 and J usage is TRBJ2-3, with 8 nucleotides matching TRBD1. From germline, CDR1 is MNHNS and CDR2 SASEGT. This CDR3 spans 15 amino acids. V shed 1 base, J shed 3 bases, and the junction held 3 bases outside the gene matches. The CDR3 nucleotides are TGTGCCAGCAGTGAAGACAGGGGGAGGACAGATACGCAGTATTTT. Amino acid sequence: CASSEDRGRTDTQYF.

The chain combines TRBV4-3 with TRBJ2-3; possibly TRBD2 for D (7 bases). This CDR3 region has 16 residues. Germline CDR1 LGHNA, CDR2 YSLEER. Trimming shortened V by 0 bases and J by 5 bases, and 15 bases separated the two germline ends. The CDR3 DNA is TGCGCCAGCAGCCAAGATGTCGGGGGGCCCGAAGATACGCAGTATTTT. Amino acid sequence: CASSQDVGGPEDTQYF.

This sequence joins TRBV9 and TRBJ1-4; perhaps TRBD1 as D (5 bases). The CDR3 has 14 amino acids. Germline CDR1 reads SGDLS; CDR2 reads YYNGEE. Trimming took off 3 bases at V and 8 bases at J, with 14 bases between the two ends. Written as DNA, the CDR3 is TGTGCCAGCAGCGGGGGACTATACGGGGAAAAACTGTTTTTT. Translation gives CASSGGLYGEKLFF.

V usage is TRBV7-8 and J usage is TRBJ2-7; D possibly corresponds to TRBD2 (7 bases). Per the germline V gene, CDR1 is SGHVS and CDR2 is FQNEAQ. This CDR3 is 16 amino acids long. V gave up 0 bases and J gave up 1 base, with 13 bases separating them. In DNA form, the CDR3 reads TGTGCCAGCAGCTTAGCGGGGCGGGGGCGATCCTACGAGCAGTACTTC. Translation: CASSLAGRGRSYEQYF.

This clone has just one count. Here the CDR3 reads CASSLEVWDTQYF. The CDR3 DNA sequence: TGTGCCAGCAGCTTGGAGGTCTGGGATACGCAGTATTTT. The V and J genes are TRBV5-6 and TRBJ2-3, with D uncertain. Germline V gene sequence: CDR1 SGHDT, CDR2 YYEEEE. The CDR3 runs to 13 residues. The V end was cut by 0 bases, the J end by 6 bases, with 8 bases between.

This chain links TRBV6-4 with TRBJ2-3, with D tentatively TRBD2 (6 bases). The CDR3 is 12 amino acids. Trimming left V 6 bases short and J 8 bases short, with 12 bases between. CDR1 is MRHNA and CDR2 is SNTAGT in the germline V gene. CDR3: CASSEGLVTQYF. For the CDR3, the DNA is TGTGCCAGCAGCGAGGGACTCGTTACGCAGTATTTT.

This sequence joins TRBV28 and TRBJ2-3; D is ambiguous. V lost 7 bases and J 5 bases, leaving 7 bases between the germline ends. The CDR3 runs 11 residues. Germline V gene sequence: CDR1 MDHEN, CDR2 SYDVKM. The CDR3 loop is CASIKRDTQYF. DNA for the CDR3: TGTGCCAGCATTAAAAGAGATACGCAGTATTTT.

This chain uses TRBV5-1 with TRBJ2-3; no firm D call. The CDR3 spans 14 residues. Germline CDR1 reads SGHRS; CDR2 reads YFSETQ. The V end was cut by 2 bases, the J end by 0 bases, with 7 bases between. DNA for the CDR3: TGCGCCAGCAGCTTACGGCTGAGCACAGATACGCAGTATTTT. This encodes CASSLRLSTDTQYF.

The sample holds one count of this clone. The chain combines TRBV6-5 with TRBJ1-1, with 8 positions matching TRBD1. CDR3 size: 15 residues. V lost 0 bases and J lost 5; bases outside the gene matches: 5. Germline assignment: CDR1 MNHEY and CDR2 SVGAGI. CDR3 nucleotide sequence: TGTGCCAGCAGTTACTCACAGGGGGTCTATACTGAAGCTTTCTTT. Its translation is CASSYSQGVYTEAFF.

This chain uses TRBV19 with TRBJ1-1; D gene unclear. The CDR3 is 11 amino acids. The V end was cut by 3 bases, the J end by 12 bases, with 11 bases between. Germline V gene lookup returns CDR1 LNHDA and CDR2 SQIVND (reference sequence). The CDR3 protein is CASSILYYSFF. CDR3 in DNA: TGTGCCAGTAGTATCCTGTATTATTCTTTCTTT.